Listed below are T cell receptor beta chains from one sample, sequenced in a study of T cells after somatic rescue of genetic block. Clones were read by immunoSEQ multiplex PCR, and TCRdb kept only the in-frame ones, dropping some. The sample has 45,000 to 55,000 clones, 90% to 97% seen once. The sample comprised peripheral blood mononuclear cells (PBMCs). These receptors originate from a child under three years old. The CDR3 runs from the conserved cysteine through the conserved F or W. Each record gives: clone size, D gene, J gene, V gene, CDR3 protein, CDR3 DNA. The D gene is left open where the match is weak. Clone size is stated in some rows and not others, as once, few, many or a class when expanded.

-	-	TRBJ1-1	TRBV7-3	CASSLVRQASSEAFF	TGTGCCAGCAGCTTAGTCCGCCAAGCCTCCTCTGAAGCTTTCTTT
-	-	TRBJ1-5	TRBV18	CASSPAGVQPQHF	TGTGCCAGCTCACCTGCTGGGGTCCAGCCCCAGCATTTT
once	TRBD2	TRBJ2-7	TRBV29-1	CSVKLLAGDPYEQYF	TGCAGCGTGAAACTACTAGCGGGAGACCCCTACGAGCAGTACTTC
-	-	TRBJ1-1	TRBV5-4	CASSLGPGMNTEAFF	TGTGCCAGCAGCTTGGGCCCAGGGATGAACACTGAAGCTTTCTTT
-	-	TRBJ2-6	TRBV28	CASVPGGANVLTF	TGTGCCAGCGTCCCGGGGGGGGCCAACGTCCTGACTTTC
once	-	TRBJ2-2	TRBV19	CASSIAGATGELFF	TGTGCCAGTAGTATAGCGGGAGCCACCGGGGAGCTGTTTTTT
-	-	TRBJ2-2	TRBV21-1	CASSKRGAGANTGELFF	TGTGCCAGCAGCAAAAGGGGGGCAGGGGCGAACACCGGGGAGCTGTTTTTT
-	-	TRBJ2-7	TRBV28	CASSFGGRQTYEQYF	TGTGCCAGCAGTTTCGGGGGTAGGCAAACCTACGAGCAGTACTTC
-	TRBD2	TRBJ2-1	TRBV19	CASSPRGGHYNEQFF	TGTGCCAGTAGTCCCCGGGGAGGGCATTACAATGAGCAGTTCTTC
-	TRBD1	TRBJ2-7	TRBV2	CASRRPGQVPYEQYF	TGTGCCAGCAGGCGCCCGGGACAGGTCCCCTACGAGCAGTACTTC
-	TRBD1	TRBJ1-2	TRBV25-1	CASSETGIWGYTF	TGTGCCAGCAGTGAGACAGGGATTTGGGGCTACACCTTC
once	-	TRBJ2-3	TRBV6-1	CASSERARLWVADTQYF	TGTGCCAGCAGTGAAAGGGCCCGACTGTGGGTCGCAGATACGCAGTATTTT
-	TRBD2	TRBJ2-2	TRBV7-2	CASSFTSGRSGELFF	TGTGCCAGCAGCTTTACTAGCGGGAGGTCCGGGGAGCTGTTTTTT
-	TRBD1	TRBJ1-3	TRBV30	CAWRRQGVSGNTIYF	TGTGCCTGGAGGCGACAGGGAGTCTCTGGAAACACCATATATTTT
once	-	TRBJ2-7	TRBV20-1	CSAGRVYEQYF	TGCAGTGCGGGCAGGGTCTACGAGCAGTACTTC
-	TRBD1	TRBJ1-1	TRBV23-1	CASSHRRQGMRNTEAFF	TGCGCCAGCAGTCACAGGCGACAGGGAATGAGGAACACTGAAGCTTTCTTT
-	-	TRBJ2-4	TRBV7-2	CASSRLAPPAKNIQYF	TGTGCCAGCAGCCGCCTAGCGCCCCCAGCCAAAAACATTCAGTACTTC
once	TRBD1	TRBJ2-3	TRBV6-5	CASSRQGTDTQYF	TGTGCCAGCAGTCGACAGGGAACAGATACGCAGTATTTT
-	-	TRBJ1-2	TRBV6-6	CASSYRGVIYGYTF	TGTGCCAGCAGTTATAGAGGGGTGATCTATGGCTACACCTTC
-	-	TRBJ2-7	TRBV28	CASSLGGYEQYF	TGTGCCAGCAGTTTAGGGGGGTACGAGCAGTACTTC
-	-	TRBJ1-3	TRBV7-2	CASSRWSAGAYSGNTIYF	TGTGCCAGCAGCCGATGGTCGGCAGGGGCCTACTCTGGAAACACCATATATTTT
-	TRBD1	TRBJ2-7	TRBV29-1	CSVPWQGADEQYF	TGCAGCGTGCCCTGGCAGGGGGCCGACGAGCAGTACTTC
-	-	TRBJ2-1	TRBV11-2	CASSLSLNEQFF	TGTGCCAGCAGCTTATCCCTAAATGAGCAGTTCTTC
once	-	TRBJ1-1	TRBV11-2	CASSFDRLNTEAFF	TGTGCCAGCAGCTTTGACAGGCTCAACACTGAAGCTTTCTTT
-	-	TRBJ1-5	TRBV4-1	CASSQESGLRQPQHF	TGCGCCAGCAGCCAAGAATCGGGGCTAAGGCAGCCCCAGCATTTT
-	TRBD1	TRBJ2-7	TRBV11-2	CASSDDRGTHGYF	TGTGCCAGCAGCGATGACAGGGGGACCCATGGGTACTTC
-	-	TRBJ1-2	TRBV4-2	CASSQGDGYTF	TGTGCCAGCAGCCAGGGGGACGGCTACACCTTC
-	TRBD1	TRBJ1-2	TRBV28	CASDGPGTGGAFGYTF	TGTGCCAGCGACGGACCCGGGACAGGGGGCGCTTTTGGCTACACCTTC
-	-	TRBJ1-1	TRBV10-1	CASSMIGNTEAFF	TGCGCCAGCAGTATGATCGGAAACACTGAAGCTTTCTTT
-	-	TRBJ1-3	TRBV21-1	CASSPRQGASGNTIYF	TGTGCCAGCAGCCCTCGACAGGGGGCCTCTGGAAACACCATATATTTT
-	TRBD2	TRBJ2-2	TRBV5-4	CASSLRTSGGSSGELFF	TGTGCCAGCAGCTTGCGGACTAGCGGGGGGTCATCCGGGGAGCTGTTTTTT
-	TRBD2	TRBJ2-3	TRBV10-3	CAIRTSGSTDTQYF	TGTGCCATCAGGACTAGCGGGAGCACAGATACGCAGTATTTT
-	-	TRBJ1-2	TRBV29-1	CSVDEGGYGYTF	TGCAGCGTTGATGAGGGAGGGTATGGCTACACCTTC
-	-	TRBJ2-3	TRBV21-1	CASSKAPRGWEEDTQYF	TGTGCCAGCAGCAAAGCCCCTAGAGGGTGGGAGGAAGATACGCAGTATTTT
-	-	TRBJ1-2	TRBV4-3	CASSQGPGAYGYTF	TGCGCCAGCAGCCAAGGGCCAGGTGCCTATGGCTACACCTTC
-	TRBD1	TRBJ1-1	TRBV6-1	CASSAGGTEAFF	TGTGCCAGCAGTGCAGGGGGCACTGAAGCTTTCTTT
-	-	TRBJ1-5	TRBV28	CASSLHPSNQPQHF	TGTGCCAGCAGTTTACATCCTAGCAATCAGCCCCAGCATTTT
-	-	TRBJ1-2	TRBV4-2	CASSQGGVINYGYTF	TGTGCCAGCAGCCAGGGGGGGGTAATTAACTATGGCTACACCTTC
once	TRBD2	TRBJ2-5	TRBV19	CASSISSGLGTETQYF	TGTGCCAGTAGTATATCCTCGGGACTAGGGACAGAGACCCAGTACTTC